A single TCR beta chain is shown here with its context. The target antigen is unknown. Per germline, CDR1 SEHNR and CDR2 FQNEAQ (reference sequence). This CDR3 spans 15 amino acids. V shed 5 bases and J 2 bases; nucleotides not matched to a gene: 8. Expressed TCRB transcripts were sequenced after all isolated RNA was converted to cDNA. Assay: immunoSEQ multiplex PCR; the TCRdb copy retains only in-frame clones and omits some. The sample records over 500,000 clones, roughly a sixth being singletons. The data belong to a study of beta chain features in type 1 diabetes. Study findings and constraints: Reduced insertions and increased deletions marked VDJ junctions in type 1 diabetes patients. PCR might favor shorter templates, but any such skew would affect patients and controls equally. Reads derived from cDNA could over-represent cells showing high TCR expression. Shortening of TCRB CDR3s, moderate but significant, appeared in all four CD4+ subsets of Type 1 diabetes patients.

Sequenced sample: naive CD4+ T cells from blood. V gene TRBV7-9 combines with J gene TRBJ2-7, with TRBD1 matching 8 bases. The TCR was taken from a man between 18 and 35 years old in good health. Written as DNA, the CDR3 is TGTGCCAGCAGCCAAGACAGGGGCCAAACCTACGAGCAGTACTTC. As protein: CASSQDRGQTYEQYF.